The sequence of this T cell receptor beta chain was determined in a study of blood T cell repertoires in COVID-19 (dated by TCRdb to the early 2020s). For context, the study as a whole: Samples covering the acute and convalescent phases of COVID-19 were provided by collaborators in the United States, Italy and Spain. The material from the prospective study consisted of cDNA or gDNA derived from T cells, B-cell-depleted T cells, or PBMCs. Deeply sampled blood TCRbeta repertoires from subjects exposed to, actively infected with, or recovered from COVID-19 were included in the dataset. A freely available public database, intended as a resource for researchers studying the immune response to SARS-CoV-2, is where the repertoires were released. The samples were drawn from the first 160 participants of the ongoing ImmuneRACE study and from over 950 subjects provided by 6 global collaborators. Sample metadata almost always included a de-identified subject ID, COVID-19 status, age in years and sex. HLA class I and class II types, where available, came from metadata supplied by the sample provider rather than from assay-based typing. Findings and caveats that apply to the study as a whole: The quantity of clinical and demographic metadata differed by source and by participant and was supplied without curation.

Whole blood was collected in K2EDTA tubes by collaborating institutions according to the institutions' own protocols. For TCRbeta analysis, collaborator samples were shipped as frozen whole blood, as isolated PBMCs, or as DNA extracted from either sample type. TCRbeta CDR3 regions were amplified from genomic DNA using the immunoSEQ Assay, a bias-controlled multiplex PCR. From the authors' description of their analysis: Nucleated cell counts per sample were estimated from amplification of reference gene primers within the assay. To quantify the absolute abundance of each unique TCRbeta CDR3 rearrangement, sequence reads were collapsed and filtered. For each sample, productive Simpson clonality was calculated as the square root of Simpson's diversity index across productive rearrangements. TCRdb re-hosts the immuneACCESS table, in-frame sequences only. Its copies lack some clones; in the studies checked, an unresolved V gene accounts for under half of them, and the cause for the rest is not known. Clonal size and the V and J genes are those of that table, whereas D and trimming came from the DNA. The sample has tens of thousands of clones on record, 87% of them singletons. The ten biggest clones cover around 5% of the sample.

About this clone: The target of this receptor is not known. Base-call qualities are not available, and no considerably larger clone is one nucleotide away.

The germline V gene encodes CDR1 LGHDT and CDR2 YNNKEL (reference sequence). Reading from cysteine to phenylalanine, the CDR3 counts 13 amino acids. The entry retains the CDR3 DNA only, 39 bases that are in frame from base 1. V is shortened by 2 bases, J by 6 bases, and the region joining them spans 11 bases. The sequenced sample was peripheral blood. Rearrangement joined TRBV3-1 (or the pseudogene TRBV3-2) to TRBJ2-7, with the D gene call left open. This TCR was sampled from a man between 50 and 59 years old with active COVID-19. The bases read TGTGCCAGCAGCCAAAAAGGAGTCCGCGAGCAGTACTTC. Its coded protein is CASSQKGVREQYF.